Listed here are 19 T cell receptor beta chains from one sample, sequenced in a study of T cell changes during pregnancy in multiple sclerosis. Sequencing was performed with immunoSEQ multiplex PCR; in TCRdb, only in-frame clones are kept and a portion is missing. This sample has roughly 70,000 clones, with over 80% found just once. The specimen comprised peripheral blood, sampled before pregnancy. These receptors were taken from a female donor with multiple sclerosis, enrolled in a pregnancy study.

The gene calls are TRBV28 and TRBJ2-7; TRBD1 aligns across 9 bases. The CDR3 covers 15 residues. Trimming removed 3 bases from V and 5 bases from J; junction bases left unmatched: 8. CDR1 MDHEN and CDR2 SYDVKM come from the germline V gene. The CDR3 region has the DNA TGTGCCAGCAGTTTCCCCGGGACAGGGTATCACGAGCAGTACTTC. Translated, it gives CASSFPGTGYHEQYF.

The chain recombines TRBV19 with TRBJ2-7, with 13 bases that match TRBD2. This CDR3 is 13 amino acids long. Per germline, CDR1 LNHDA and CDR2 SQIVND (reference sequence). V was clipped by 6 bases and J by 11 bases; unmatched bases: 7. CDR3 nucleotide sequence: TGTGCCAGTAGATTGGGACTAGCGGGATCGGAGTACTTC. This codes for CASRLGLAGSEYF.

The rearrangement uses TRBV7-9 and TRBJ2-7, with TRBD2 matching over 11 bases. After removal of 5 bases from V and 0 bases from J, the junction contained 3 bases not matched to a gene. The germline V gene has CDR1 SEHNR and CDR2 FQNEAQ (reference sequence). The CDR3 spans 15 residues. In DNA, the CDR3 is TGTGCCAGCAGCCCGACTAGCGGGAACTCCTACGAGCAGTACTTC. Its translation is CASSPTSGNSYEQYF.

The rearrangement uses TRBV6-6 and TRBJ2-7; 9 bases agree with TRBD2. The CDR3 contains 14 residues. Germline V CDR1 and CDR2: MNHNY, SVGAGI (reference sequence). Losses at the gene ends were 4 bases for V and 6 bases for J; bases not matched to a gene: 7. The CDR3 DNA sequence: TGTGCCAGCAGTTCCGGGACTAGCCGCTCCGAGCAGTACTTC. Its protein product is CASSSGTSRSEQYF.

The sample holds a few counts of this clone. The chain is built from TRBV5-1 and TRBJ2-5; the match to TRBD1 covers 10 bases. This CDR3 contains 17 residues. The ends lost 0 bases at V and 3 bases at J; junction bases unmatched: 8. Germline V gene sequence: CDR1 SGHRS, CDR2 YFSETQ. The CDR3 DNA sequence: TGCGCCAGCAGCTTGGACTGGGGACAGGGGTATAAAGAGACCCAGTACTTC. It codes for CASSLDWGQGYKETQYF.

The genes are TRBV6-4 and TRBJ2-7; 10 bases line up with TRBD2. V lost 0 bases and J lost 6; bases outside the gene matches: 17. CDR1 is MRHNA, CDR2 SNTAGT, per germline. This CDR3 has 19 residues. The CDR3 DNA sequence: TGTGCCAGCAGTGACTCTCCTAGCGGGAGATCTGGACCTTGTCGCGAGCAGTACTTC. Its translation: CASSDSPSGRSGPCREQYF.

The chain joins TRBV29-1 to TRBJ2-7; possibly TRBD2 for D (6 bases). Germline assignment: CDR1 SQVTM and CDR2 ANQGSEA. There are 12 residues in the CDR3. V gave up 4 bases and J gave up 6 bases, with 13 bases separating them. Here the CDR3 reads CSVGSGVSEQYF. The CDR3 DNA reads TGCAGCGTTGGATCGGGAGTCAGCGAGCAGTACTTC.

The V and J genes are TRBV6-5 and TRBJ2-7; TRBD2 matches at 9 bases. Losses at the gene ends were 0 bases for V and 5 bases for J; bases not matched to a gene: 2. CDR3 length: 14 residues. Germline V gives CDR1 MNHEY, CDR2 SVGAGI. The CDR3 coding sequence is TGTGCCAGCAGTTACTCGCGGGAGGGGAACGAGCAGTACTTC. Translating gives CASSYSREGNEQYF.

The V call is TRBV27, the J call TRBJ2-3; possibly TRBD1 for D (5 bases). V lost 8 bases to trimming and J lost 0 bases, with 12 bases between them. This CDR3 region has 14 residues. Germline CDR1 MNHEY, CDR2 SMNVEV (reference sequence). Here the CDR3 reads CASSVDTSTDTQYF. The CDR3, as DNA: TGTGCCAGCTCTGTGGACACTAGCACAGATACGCAGTATTTT.

CDR3 DNA sequence: TGTGCCAGCAGCCAGGGCAGGGCGAACACTGAAGCTTTCTTT. Encoded protein: CASSQGRANTEAFF. The chain recombines TRBV7-9 with TRBJ1-1; possible D gene TRBD1, 5 bases. V was shortened by 5 bases and J by 1 base, with 11 bases between the two germline ends. The germline V gene has CDR1 SEHNR and CDR2 FQNEAQ (reference sequence). The CDR3 length is 14 residues.

The genes are TRBV5-1 and TRBJ2-5; 7 positions match TRBD1. The trim removed 4 bases at V and 0 bases at J, leaving 18 bases unmatched. The CDR3 extends over 19 amino acids. The germline CDR1 and CDR2 sequences are SGHRS and YFSETQ. The CDR3 here is CASSRRVLSQGEDQETQYF. The CDR3 bases are TGCGCCAGCAGCCGCAGGGTCCTCAGTCAGGGGGAAGACCAAGAGACCCAGTACTTC.

The chain employs TRBV10-3 and TRBJ2-6; 7 bases are shared with TRBD1. The CDR3 consists of 15 residues. Germline V gene lookup returns CDR1 ENHRY and CDR2 SYGVKD. Trimming removed 6 bases from V and 2 bases from J; junction bases left unmatched: 4. The CDR3 spells CAIRQGLTGANVLTF. In DNA form, the CDR3 reads TGTGCCATCAGACAGGGGCTTACTGGGGCCAACGTCCTGACTTTC.

This clone was seen a single time. The V and J genes are TRBV5-6 and TRBJ2-1, with 8 bases aligning to TRBD2. The CDR3 is made up of 15 amino acids. Germline CDR1 and CDR2: SGHDT and YYEEEE. With V trimmed by 1 base and J by 6 bases, 6 bases remained unmatched. The CDR3 region is CASSLSTSGRNEQFF. In DNA, the CDR3 is TGTGCCAGCAGCTTGAGTACTAGCGGCCGCAATGAGCAGTTCTTC. Complete variable domain (other parts from reference TRBV5-6 and TRBJ2-1): DAGVTQSPTHLIKTRGQQVTLRCSPKSGHDTVSWYQQALGQGPQFIFQYYEEEERQRGNFPDRFSGHQFPNYSSELNVNALLLGDSALYLCASSLSTSGRNEQFFGPGTRLTVL.

This clone was counted once. The chain combines TRBV4-3 with TRBJ1-2, with D unclear. V dropped 0 bases and J dropped 4 bases, with 12 bases sitting between them. CDR3 length: 15 residues. Germline CDR1 and CDR2: LGHNA and YSLEER. The CDR3: CASSQDWESGYGYTF. The CDR3 bases are TGCGCCAGCAGCCAAGATTGGGAGTCGGGCTATGGCTACACCTTC.

The CDR3 spells CASSVSGSINEKLFF. The CDR3 DNA follows: TGTGCCAGCAGCGTGTCAGGGTCGATTAATGAAAAACTGTTTTTT. The chain has TRBV9 and TRBJ1-4, with a weak D call TRBD1 (5 bases). This CDR3 spans 15 amino acids. The germline V gene encodes CDR1 SGDLS and CDR2 YYNGEE. V shed 2 bases and J shed 4 bases, with 12 bases lying between them.

The V and J genes are TRBV7-2 and TRBJ1-2; D unresolved. The V gene's germline CDR1 is SGHTA and CDR2 FQGNSA. Trimming removed 4 bases at V and 7 bases at J, with 16 bases between. This CDR3 comprises 14 residues. In DNA form, the CDR3 reads TGTGCCAGCAGCTCCCGAGGTCTCGGCCCTGGCTACACCTTC. This encodes CASSSRGLGPGYTF.

The rearrangement links TRBV19 to TRBJ2-2; 7 positions agree with TRBD1. Germline CDR1 is LNHDA and CDR2 is SQIVND (reference sequence). V trimming: 4 bases; J trimming: 2 bases; junction bases outside the gene matches: 4. The CDR3 has 15 residues. This CDR3 is CASSKGQINTGELFF. CDR3 DNA: TGTGCCAGTAGTAAGGGACAGATAAACACCGGGGAGCTGTTTTTT.

The chain recombines TRBV11-2 with TRBJ1-2; no clear D gene. V shed 1 base and J shed 3 bases, with 12 bases lying between them. This CDR3 spans 15 amino acids. The germline gives CDR1 SGHAT, CDR2 FQNNGV. The CDR3 region has the DNA TGTGCCAGCAGCTTAGGGCCCGGGAAGGACTATGGCTACACCTTC. Translating it yields CASSLGPGKDYGYTF.

There are many counts of this clone. V is TRBV4-2 and J is TRBJ2-7; 11 bases are shared with TRBD1. Trimming took 0 bases from V and 3 from J; bases not matched to a gene: 4. The CDR3 loop spans 16 amino acids. Germline CDR1 reads LGHNA; CDR2 reads YNFKEQ. The CDR3 DNA reads as TGTGCCAGCAGCCAAGATGGGACAGGGGGAAGCTACGAGCAGTACTTC. Protein sequence: CASSQDGTGGSYEQYF.